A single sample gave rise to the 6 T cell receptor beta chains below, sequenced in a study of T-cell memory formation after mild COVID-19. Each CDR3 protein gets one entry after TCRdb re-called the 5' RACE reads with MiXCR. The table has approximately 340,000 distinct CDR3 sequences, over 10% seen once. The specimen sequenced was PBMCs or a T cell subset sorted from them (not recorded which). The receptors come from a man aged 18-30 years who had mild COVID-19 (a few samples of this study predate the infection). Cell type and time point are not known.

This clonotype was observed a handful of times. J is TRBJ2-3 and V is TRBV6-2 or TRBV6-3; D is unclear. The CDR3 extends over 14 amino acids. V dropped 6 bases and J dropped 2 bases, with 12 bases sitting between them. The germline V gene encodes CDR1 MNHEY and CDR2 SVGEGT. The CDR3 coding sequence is TGTGCCAGCAGCCCCATTATCAACACAGATACGCAGTATTTT. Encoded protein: CASSPIINTDTQYF.

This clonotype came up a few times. CDR3 sequence: CASRLWGVVYGYTF. Here the CDR3 DNA reads TGTGCCAGCAGACTGTGGGGGGTTGTCTATGGCTACACCTTC. This chain connects TRBV5-6 to TRBJ1-2; D is possibly TRBD1 (5 bases). This CDR3 region has 14 residues. Germline V CDR1 and CDR2: SGHDT, YYEEEE. V was pared by 5 bases and J by 4 bases, with 15 bases between. Complete variable domain (other parts from reference TRBV5-6 and TRBJ1-2): DAGVTQSPTHLIKTRGQQVTLRCSPKSGHDTVSWYQQALGQGPQFIFQYYEEEERQRGNFPDRFSGHQFPNYSSELNVNALLLGDSALYLCASRLWGVVYGYTFGSGTRLTVV.

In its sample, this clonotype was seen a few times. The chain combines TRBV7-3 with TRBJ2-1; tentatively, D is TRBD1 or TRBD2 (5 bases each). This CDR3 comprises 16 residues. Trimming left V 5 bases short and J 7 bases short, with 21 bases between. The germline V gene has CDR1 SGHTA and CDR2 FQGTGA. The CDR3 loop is CASSLWGRGMSNEQFF. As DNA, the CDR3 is TGTGCCAGCAGCCTTTGGGGACGGGGAATGAGTAATGAGCAGTTCTTC.

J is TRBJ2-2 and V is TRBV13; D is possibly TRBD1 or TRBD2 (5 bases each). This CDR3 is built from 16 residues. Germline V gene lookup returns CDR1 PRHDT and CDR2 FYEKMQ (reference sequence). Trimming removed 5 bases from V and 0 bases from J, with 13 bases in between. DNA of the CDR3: TGTGCCAGCAGCACGGTCGGGGCTGCGAACACCGGGGAGCTGTTTTTT. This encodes CASSTVGAANTGELFF.

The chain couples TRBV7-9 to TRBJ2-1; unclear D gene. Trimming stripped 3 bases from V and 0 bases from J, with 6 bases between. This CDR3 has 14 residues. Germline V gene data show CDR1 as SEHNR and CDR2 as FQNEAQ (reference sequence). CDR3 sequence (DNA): TGTGCCAGCAGCTTGGGCCTCTCCTACAATGAGCAGTTCTTC. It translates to CASSLGLSYNEQFF.

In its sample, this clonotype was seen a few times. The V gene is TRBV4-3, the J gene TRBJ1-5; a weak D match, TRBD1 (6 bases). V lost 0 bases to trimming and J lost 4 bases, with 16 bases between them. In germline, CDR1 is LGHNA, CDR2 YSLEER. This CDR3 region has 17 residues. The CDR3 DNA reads TGCGCCAGCAGCCAAGATAGGTCAGGGGTAGGGAATCAGCCCCAGCATTTT. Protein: CASSQDRSGVGNQPQHF.